This T cell receptor (beta chain) was retrieved from a study of shared clonotypes between healthy human individuals. This clone was counted a single time. Profiling relied on immunoSEQ multiplex PCR, and the TCRdb table lists in-frame clones only, not all of them. This sample has about 600,000 clones; roughly 97% occur once, and the top ten carry around 0.058%. Per the germline V gene, CDR1 is SGHRS and CDR2 is YFSETQ. V lost 2 bases to trimming and J lost 5 bases, with 4 bases between them. The CDR3 has 12 amino acids. This receptor was taken from a woman younger than 45 in good health. Material for sequencing was naive CD4+ T cells sorted from blood. Subset described: CD45RA+ positively selected. The chain has TRBV5-1 and TRBJ2-2; D is unclear. In DNA form, the CDR3 reads TGCGCCAGCAGCTTCCAGACCGGGGAGCTGTTTTTT. Its protein product is CASSFQTGELFF.